These 21 T cell receptor beta chains originate from one sample sequenced in a study of blood T cell repertoires in COVID-19. Using immunoSEQ multiplex PCR, the repertoire was profiled, and TCRdb retains in-frame clones only, with some absent. The sample includes 130,000 to 150,000 clones, more than 65% of them seen just once. The sequenced sample consisted of peripheral blood. These receptors came from a man of 80 years or more with acute or convalescent COVID-19.

A few counts support this clone. This chain uses TRBV19 with TRBJ2-1; 11 bases map to TRBD2. The length of the CDR3 is 17 residues. Trimming took 3 bases from V and 0 from J; bases not matched to a gene: 4. The germline V gene encodes CDR1 LNHDA and CDR2 SQIVND (reference sequence). The CDR3 sequence is CASSMTSGDASYNEQFF. The DNA for the CDR3 is TGTGCCAGTAGTATGACTAGCGGGGACGCCTCCTACAATGAGCAGTTCTTC.

The CDR3: CASSQGQGAGNTIYF. CDR3 coding DNA: TGCGCCAGCAGCCAAGGACAGGGGGCTGGAAACACCATATATTTT. The chain uses TRBV4-3 and TRBJ1-3, with 9 bases fitting TRBD1. Germline CDR1 and CDR2: LGHNA and YSLEER. Germline trimming cut 1 base from V and 2 bases from J; bases unmatched to any gene: 0. The CDR3 runs 15 residues.

This clone was observed a single time. The genes are TRBV4-2 and TRBJ1-5; D might be TRBD1 (5 bases). Trimming took off 0 bases at V and 11 bases at J, with 17 bases between the two ends. Germline V CDR1 and CDR2: LGHNA, YNFKEQ. This CDR3 is 15 amino acids long. CDR3 bases: TGTGCCAGCAGCCAAGATTACAGCCAGATCAGGGCCCAGCATTTT. Its protein product is CASSQDYSQIRAQHF.

The rearrangement links TRBV27 to TRBJ2-2; D unclear. Germline CDR1 and CDR2: MNHEY and SMNVEV (reference sequence). Trimming left V 5 bases short and J 6 bases short, with 7 bases between. CDR3 size: 12 residues. CDR3 sequence (DNA): TGTGCCAGCAGTCTCCCCCCCGGGGAGCTGTTTTTT. Its protein is CASSLPPGELFF.

This chain connects TRBV12-3 or TRBV12-4 to TRBJ2-7; D not certain. Trimming cost V 11 bases and J 6 bases, with 11 bases left between them. The CDR3 is made up of 10 amino acids. CDR3 coding DNA: TGTGCCCCGTTACGGAGCGAGCAGTACTTC. Translated, it gives CAPLRSEQYF.

The chain is built from TRBV7-2 and TRBJ2-1; D gene ambiguous. Trimming cost V 6 bases and J 3 bases, with 3 bases left between them. The germline CDR1 and CDR2 sequences are SGHTA and FQGNSA. This CDR3 spans 11 amino acids. CDR3 in DNA: TGTGCCAGCAGGTACTACAATGAGCAGTTCTTC. Translated, it gives CASRYYNEQFF.

The CDR3 DNA is TGTGCCAGCAGTTTTTTCTCGGGACTGAATTCACCCCTCCACTTT. Protein product: CASSFFSGLNSPLHF. The rearrangement uses TRBV28 and TRBJ1-6, with a possible D match to TRBD1 (5 bases). There are 15 residues in the CDR3. The V and J ends lost 3 bases and 7 bases respectively, with 13 bases between them. CDR1 and CDR2 (germline): MDHEN, SYDVKM.

V is TRBV6-2 or TRBV6-3 and J is TRBJ1-2, with D possibly TRBD1 on 6 matching bases. The CDR3 contains 16 residues. Trimming took off 2 bases at V and 7 bases at J, with 20 bases between the two ends. Per the germline V gene, CDR1 is MNHEY and CDR2 is SVGEGT. CDR3 bases: TGTGCCAGCAGTTACCGTCCCGGACAGCCGGTTTTTGGCTACACCTTC. Translated, it gives CASSYRPGQPVFGYTF.

The rearrangement joins TRBV18 to TRBJ1-2; D is undetermined. Trimming took 2 bases from V and 2 from J, leaving 9 bases between them. This CDR3 region has 14 residues. Germline V gene lookup returns CDR1 KGHSH and CDR2 LQKENI. The CDR3 DNA sequence: TGTGCCAGCTCACCAGATGAGGGAAACTATGGCTACACCTTC. It yields the protein CASSPDEGNYGYTF.

The CDR3 DNA reads as TGTGCCAGTGCCCGGGGGGATCAGCCCCAGCATTTT. This gives the protein CASARGDQPQHF. The chain is built from TRBV19 and TRBJ1-5; D is perhaps TRBD1 (5 bases). CDR1 and CDR2 from the germline V gene are LNHDA and SQIVND (reference sequence). Trimming left V 8 bases short and J 5 bases short, with 10 bases between. The CDR3 is 12 residues long.

This clone showed up just once. This chain links TRBV5-1 with TRBJ1-3; weak D call: TRBD1 (6 bases). This CDR3 is 14 amino acids long. The V gene's germline CDR1 is SGHRS and CDR2 YFSETQ. Trimming took 4 bases from V and 2 from J, leaving 10 bases between them. The CDR3 DNA follows: TGCGCCAGCAGCACCGGGACAACTGGAAACACCATATATTTT. Amino acids: CASSTGTTGNTIYF.

J is TRBJ2-3 and V is TRBV6-5, with 9 bases fitting TRBD2. V was pared by 8 bases and J by 4 bases, with 10 bases of the junction left unmatched. Germline CDR1 reads MNHEY; CDR2 reads SVGAGI. The CDR3 spans 15 residues. The CDR3 is CASGALAGYSDTQYF. CDR3 in DNA: TGTGCCAGCGGGGCCCTAGCGGGGTACTCAGATACGCAGTATTTT.

The rearrangement links TRBV7-9 to TRBJ2-7; possibly TRBD2 for D (5 bases). The CDR3 totals 16 residues. Trimming left V 4 bases short and J 2 bases short, with 18 bases between. The germline gives CDR1 SEHNR, CDR2 FQNEAQ (reference sequence). The CDR3 reads CASSYRGFGETYEQYF. The CDR3 DNA is TGTGCCAGCAGCTACCGAGGCTTTGGGGAGACCTACGAGCAGTACTTC.

This clone was observed a few times. The chain's CDR3 is CASSPQAGTGPYNEQFF. CDR3 DNA: TGTGCCAGCAGTCCTCAAGCCGGGACAGGACCATACAATGAGCAGTTCTTC. This chain uses TRBV6-6 with TRBJ2-1; 8 nucleotides align to TRBD1. The V segment lost 5 bases and the J segment 4 bases; nucleotides outside the gene matches: 13. This CDR3 contains 17 residues. CDR1 and CDR2 (germline): MNHNY, SVGAGI (reference sequence).

This rearrangement joins TRBV4-3 to TRBJ2-3, with TRBD2 identical over 12 bases. This CDR3 is built from 17 residues. Germline V lookup: CDR1 LGHNA, CDR2 YSLEER. V dropped 0 bases and J dropped 7; count of bases not matched to a gene: 8. As DNA, the CDR3 is TGCGCCAGCAGCCAAGAAGTAACTAGCGGGGGGATTTATACGCAGTATTTT. Translated: CASSQEVTSGGIYTQYF.

V and J are TRBV29-1 and TRBJ1-1; TRBD1 matches 7 bases. The CDR3 consists of 14 residues. The V segment lost 7 bases and the J segment 4 bases; nucleotides outside the gene matches: 12. Germline CDR1 and CDR2: SQVTM and ANQGSEA. The CDR3 sequence: CSAQTSGGSTEAFF. The CDR3, as DNA: TGCAGCGCGCAAACCTCAGGGGGAAGCACTGAAGCTTTCTTT. Full variable domain (remainder filled in from reference TRBV29-1 and TRBJ1-1): SAVISQKPSRDICQRGTSLTIQCQVDSQVTMMFWYRQQPGQSLTLIATANQGSEATYESGFVIDKFPISRPNLTFSTLTVSNMSPEDSSIYLCSAQTSGGSTEAFFGQGTRLTVV.

The chain carries TRBV28 and TRBJ2-1, with TRBD1 as a possible D gene (5 bases). The ends were cut back, 3 bases at V and 9 bases at J, with 12 bases in the middle. The CDR3 has 13 residues. Germline-derived CDR1 and CDR2 are MDHEN and SYDVKM. CDR3 DNA: TGTGCCAGCAGTTTGTACAGGTATAGTGAGCAGTTCTTC. Its protein product is CASSLYRYSEQFF.

This clone has only one observation. The chain is built from TRBV2 and TRBJ1-1, with unresolved D. The CDR3 is 15 residues long. Germline CDR1 reads SNHLY; CDR2 reads FYNNEI. V was trimmed by 7 bases and J by 0 bases, leaving 15 bases between them. The CDR3 reads CASTREGGMNTEAFF. The CDR3 DNA sequence: TGTGCCAGCACCCGGGAGGGAGGAATGAACACTGAAGCTTTCTTT.

This chain joins TRBV24-1 and TRBJ2-3, with a tentative D call TRBD2 (6 bases). Germline V gives CDR1 KGHDR, CDR2 SFDVKD. Trimming cost V 3 bases and J 5 bases, with 14 bases left between them. CDR3 size: 15 residues. CDR3: CATSDPRLVGDTQYF. CDR3 DNA sequence: TGTGCCACCAGTGATCCCCGACTAGTAGGAGATACGCAGTATTTT.

The chain links TRBV19 to TRBJ2-7, with a weak D call TRBD1 (6 bases). The CDR3 runs to 15 residues. CDR1 and CDR2 (germline): LNHDA, SQIVND (reference sequence). V was clipped by 7 bases and J by 0 bases, with 16 bases between them. CDR3 coding DNA: TGTGCCAGTACCGAACCGGGACAAAGCTCCTACGAGCAGTACTTC. This codes for CASTEPGQSSYEQYF.

This chain uses TRBV4-2 with TRBJ1-3; D call uncertain. Trimming pared 0 bases from V and 2 bases from J, leaving 8 bases between. This CDR3 spans 15 amino acids. Germline loops: CDR1 LGHNA, CDR2 YNFKEQ. CDR3 loop: CASSQEVTAGNTIYF. Written as DNA, the CDR3 is TGTGCCAGCAGCCAAGAGGTTACAGCTGGAAACACCATATATTTT.